The 15 T cell receptor beta chains reported below all come from one sample, sequenced in a study of blood T cells in healthy people across ages. It was with a sample-barcoded 5' primer and a J-beta primer mix that a second PCR of roughly 6 to 12 cycles was run. A single record per CDR3 protein comes from TCRdb applying MiXCR to the 5' RACE reads. The sample includes some 850,000 distinct CDR3 sequences, 20% to 30% of them seen just once. These data were also reused for a study on T cells of mothers and their children.

The sequenced sample was blood. The receptor source for this set is a boy aged 5-17 years in good health.

Only a few counts were recorded for this clonotype. V is TRBV28 and J is TRBJ2-4, with D unresolved. The germline V and J ends were trimmed by 0 bases and 0 bases, with 15 bases remaining between them. The germline V gene encodes CDR1 MDHEN and CDR2 SYDVKM. CDR3 size: 18 residues. CDR3 residues: CASSLWAQSLLAKNIQYF. The CDR3 DNA reads as TGTGCCAGCAGTTTATGGGCCCAATCTCTCTTAGCCAAAAACATTCAGTACTTC. Full variable domain (missing parts from reference TRBV28 and TRBJ2-4): DVKVTQSSRYLVKRTGEKVFLECVQDMDHENMFWYRQDPGLGLRLIYFSYDVKMKEKGDIPEGYSVSREKKERFSLILESASTNQTSMYLCASSLWAQSLLAKNIQYFGAGTRLSVL.

The genes are TRBV5-1 and TRBJ1-1, with D possibly being TRBD1 (6 bases). Germline V gene data show CDR1 as SGHRS and CDR2 as YFSETQ. The CDR3 is made up of 14 amino acids. The germline V and J ends were trimmed by 2 bases and 1 base, with 9 bases remaining between them. CDR3 sequence reads: CASSLLQGNTEAFF. In DNA form, the CDR3 reads TGCGCCAGCAGCTTACTACAGGGGAACACTGAAGCTTTCTTT.

This rearrangement joins TRBV2 to TRBJ2-3; D is possibly TRBD1 (6 bases). Germline V gives CDR1 SNHLY, CDR2 FYNNEI. V was trimmed by 3 bases and J by 3 bases, leaving 13 bases between them. The CDR3 loop spans 15 amino acids. The CDR3 region has the DNA TGTGCCAGCAGTGACCCTGCCAGGGGAACAGATACGCAGTATTTT. Translated, it gives CASSDPARGTDTQYF.

The rearrangement links TRBV6-1 to TRBJ1-5; D is unresolved. V gave up 6 bases and J gave up 4 bases, with 16 bases separating them. This CDR3 comprises 15 residues. The germline CDR1 and CDR2 sequences are MNHNS and SASEGT. In DNA, the CDR3 is TGTGCCAGCAGAGACGGGATTCGAGGGAATCAGCCCCAGCATTTT. Residues: CASRDGIRGNQPQHF.

V gene TRBV4-1 combines with J gene TRBJ1-3; D not certain. From germline, CDR1 is MGHRA and CDR2 YSYEKL. With 1 base removed from V and 0 bases from J, the gap between germline ends came to 10 bases. CDR3 length: 16 residues. Here the CDR3 reads CASSQAIHVSGNTIYF. The CDR3 DNA reads TGCGCCAGCAGCCAAGCTATTCACGTCTCTGGAAACACCATATATTTT.

The chain recombines TRBV7-9 with TRBJ1-4; the match to TRBD1 covers 9 bases. The ends lost 5 bases at V and 10 bases at J; junction bases unmatched: 11. This CDR3 region has 15 residues. CDR1 and CDR2 (germline): SEHNR, FQNEAQ (reference sequence). The CDR3 is CASSPVTGGAGKLFF. The CDR3 region has the DNA TGTGCCAGCAGCCCCGTTACAGGGGGCGCGGGAAAACTGTTTTTT.

The chain joins TRBV20-1 to TRBJ1-2; D is perhaps TRBD1 (5 bases). CDR1 is DFQATT, CDR2 SNEGSKA, per germline (reference sequence). This CDR3 spans 15 amino acids. V was cut by 0 bases and J by 4 bases, with 15 bases left in between. The CDR3 DNA reads as TGCAGTGCTAGAGATCCTACAGGAGCCGGCTATGGCTACACCTTC. Translating it yields CSARDPTGAGYGYTF.

About this clonotype: Germline and junction disagree at one end, which may indicate a read error. The rearrangement uses TRBV20-1 and TRBJ2-7, with D perhaps being TRBD1 or TRBD2 (6 bases each). This CDR3 has 13 residues. From germline, CDR1 is DFQATT and CDR2 SNEGSKA (reference sequence). CDR3 coding DNA: TGCAGTGCTACCCGTCGGGGGCTCTACGAGCAGTGCTTC. Its translation: CSATRRGLYEQCF.

The CDR3: CSERTGEETQYF. The CDR3 DNA is TGCAGCGAGAGAACAGGGGAAGAGACCCAGTACTTC. V usage is TRBV29-1 and J usage is TRBJ2-5; 7 bases fit TRBD1. Trimming at V came to 7 bases and at J to 3 bases, leaving 5 bases not matched to a gene. Germline CDR1 is SQVTM and CDR2 is ANQGSEA. CDR3 length: 12 residues.

This clonotype was seen only once. As DNA, the CDR3 is TGCAGTGCTACCGAAACAGGAGGAAGGTCTCAAGAGACCCAGTACTTC. Its protein is CSATETGGRSQETQYF. This chain links TRBV20-1 with TRBJ2-5; possibly TRBD1 or TRBD2 for D (5 bases each). V was pared by 4 bases and J by 2 bases, with 20 bases between. Germline assignment: CDR1 DFQATT and CDR2 SNEGSKA (reference sequence). This CDR3 is built from 16 residues.

The chain is built from TRBV14 and TRBJ2-4; TRBD2 matches at 8 bases. CDR1 and CDR2 (germline): SGHDN, FVKESK. The J segment lost 6 bases and the V segment lost 4 bases, leaving 11 bases of the junction unmatched. The CDR3 extends over 16 amino acids. CDR3 region: CASSRAGETGGNIQYF. The CDR3 DNA sequence: TGTGCCAGCAGCCGAGCGGGGGAAACCGGGGGAAACATTCAGTACTTC.

The chain has TRBV2 and TRBJ1-2; TRBD1 matches at 7 bases. Germline-derived CDR1 and CDR2 are SNHLY and FYNNEI. CDR3 size: 15 residues. J gave up 4 bases and V 4 bases, and 9 bases lay outside the gene matches. CDR3 sequence reads: CASSARGSPGYGYTF. The DNA of the CDR3 is TGTGCCAGCAGTGCCAGGGGGTCTCCGGGCTATGGCTACACCTTC. The whole variable domain, remainder taken from reference TRBV2 and TRBJ1-2, is EPEVTQTPSHQVTQMGQEVILRCVPISNHLYFYWYRQILGQKVEFLVSFYNNEISEKSEIFDDQFSVERPDGSNFTLKIRSTKLEDSAMYFCASSARGSPGYGYTFGSGTRLTVV.

The rearrangement links TRBV11-2 to TRBJ2-5; D tentatively reads TRBD1 or TRBD2 (5 bases each). The CDR3 has 20 residues. CDR1 is SGHAT, CDR2 FQNNGV, per germline. Trimming pared 1 base from V and 5 bases from J, leaving 29 bases between. The CDR3 bases are TGTGCCAGCAGCTTAGTCTTCACCCTAGAACCGCGAGGGGATTCGGAGACCCAGTACTTC. Translated, it gives CASSLVFTLEPRGDSETQYF.

Notes on this clonotype: Since a much larger clone is just one base distant, this may be a read error. The V call is TRBV7-2, the J call TRBJ2-1, with no clear D. CDR3 length equals 11 residues. Germline CDR1 SGHTA, CDR2 FQGNSA. The germline V and J ends were trimmed by 5 bases and 12 bases, with 11 bases remaining between them. The CDR3 protein is CASSLHDGQFF. The DNA for the CDR3 is TGTGCCAGCAGCCTCCATGATGGGCAGTTCTTC.

The chain links TRBV30 to TRBJ2-5; no clear D gene. Per germline, CDR1 GTSNPN and CDR2 SVGIG (reference sequence). Trimming removed 3 bases at V and 2 bases at J, with 4 bases between. CDR3 length: 11 amino acids. The CDR3 DNA is TGTGCCTGGAGGGCTCAAGAGACCCAGTACTTC. It codes for CAWRAQETQYF.